These 3 T cell receptor beta chains share one sample of origin, sequenced in a study of blood T cell repertoires in COVID-19 (dated by TCRdb to 2020 to 2021). Library generation was performed with the immunoSEQ multiplex PCR assay. Imported from immuneACCESS, the table was reduced by TCRdb to in-frame sequences with V and J called. These copies leave out some clones; in studies compared against another copy, an unresolved V gene accounts for under half, and the cause of the remainder is not known. The sample profile shows 200,000 to 250,000 clones; roughly 90% of them were found once. The ten largest clones take up about 9.4% of the sample. Specimen: PBMCs or T cells enriched from blood (not recorded which). The source is a man between 18 and 29 years old with acute COVID-19.

The V gene is TRBV7-9, the J gene TRBJ2-5; the D gene is possibly TRBD2 (5 bases). The length of the CDR3 is 14 residues. V was pared by 4 bases and J by 2 bases, with 11 bases between. Germline values: CDR1 SEHNR, CDR2 FQNEAQ (reference sequence). The CDR3 sequence is CASSSDWLQETQYF. In nucleotides, the CDR3 is TGTGCCAGCAGCTCGGACTGGCTACAAGAGACCCAGTACTTC.

The DNA for the CDR3 is TGCAGCGTTGTGCTCTACGCCGGGGAGCTGTTTTTT. The encoded protein is CSVVLYAGELFF. The chain combines TRBV29-1 with TRBJ2-2; D unclear. The CDR3 consists of 12 residues. Germline assignment: CDR1 SQVTM and CDR2 ANQGSEA. V was shortened by 4 bases and J by 6 bases, with 9 bases between the two germline ends.

This clone was seen once. The rearrangement links TRBV11-3 to TRBJ1-1, with 12 bases that match TRBD1. Germline V lookup: CDR1 SGHNT, CDR2 YENEEA. V shed 2 bases, J shed 3 bases, and the junction held 4 bases outside the gene matches. The CDR3 extends over 16 amino acids. The CDR3 DNA sequence: TGTGCCAGCAGCTTACCGGGACAGGGGGCATACACTGAAGCTTTCTTT. Translation gives CASSLPGQGAYTEAFF.